Each of the 18 T cell receptor beta chains below was sequenced from the same sample in a study of T cells in Graves' hyperthyroidism and ophthalmopathy. Amplification of TCR beta CDR3 regions used RNA as the template. First-round RT-PCR of the TCR CDR3 relied on the HTBI primer set. TCRdb processed the multiplex PCR reads anew with MiXCR; each CDR3 protein has one entry. The table has around 390,000 distinct CDR3 sequences, around 15% seen once. Sample: blood. The receptor set was obtained from a woman in her twenties or thirties with Graves' ophthalmopathy.

This clonotype appeared many times. The chain has TRBV5-1 and TRBJ2-5; D may be TRBD1 or TRBD2 (6 bases each). Per the germline V gene, CDR1 is SGHRS and CDR2 is YFSETQ. The CDR3 has 15 amino acids. Between the trimmed V and J ends, which lost 0 bases and 5 bases, there was a span of 14 bases. The CDR3 loop reads CASSLASGAGETQYF. CDR3 bases: TGCGCCAGCAGCTTGGCGTCGGGGGCCGGGGAGACCCAGTACTTC.

Of note for this clonotype: With a much larger clone just one base away, this may be a read error. V is TRBV15 and J is TRBJ1-4; D possibly corresponds to TRBD1 (5 bases). The CDR3 is 13 residues long. Per the germline V gene, CDR1 is LNHNV and CDR2 is YYDKDF (reference sequence). The CDR3 reads CPTRRGSAEKLFF. The CDR3 DNA reads TGTCCCACTAGACGGGGGTCGGCGGAAAAACTGTTTTTT.

This clonotype has ten or more counts. The V call is TRBV6-1, the J call TRBJ2-3; 13 bases align to TRBD2. CDR1 and CDR2 from the germline V gene are MNHNS and SASEGT. The CDR3 runs to 18 residues. Trimming cost V 2 bases and J 0 bases; bases outside gene matches: 5. The CDR3 DNA follows: TGTGCCAGCAGTGAACCCCCGGGACTAGCGGGGAGCACAGATACGCAGTATTTT. Translating it yields CASSEPPGLAGSTDTQYF.

This clonotype appeared a few times. The chain couples TRBV11-2 to TRBJ2-2; a possible D gene is TRBD1 (5 bases). V was clipped by 1 base and J by 6 bases, with 12 bases between them. The CDR3 length is 15 residues. CDR1 and CDR2 (germline): SGHAT, FQNNGV. As DNA, the CDR3 is TGTGCCAGCAGCTTAGTCCTCAGGGATGCCGGGGAGCTGTTTTTT. Its protein product is CASSLVLRDAGELFF.

This clonotype was counted many times. The V call is TRBV20-1, the J call TRBJ1-6; tentative D call: TRBD1 (5 bases). Trimming pared 0 bases from V and 4 bases from J, leaving 10 bases between. The CDR3 length is 15 residues. Germline V lookup: CDR1 DFQATT, CDR2 SNEGSKA (reference sequence). The CDR3 spells CSARDFGGYNSPLHF. CDR3 nucleotides: TGCAGTGCTAGAGACTTTGGGGGATATAATTCACCCCTCCACTTT.

This clonotype has only a few counts. The gene calls are TRBV19 and TRBJ1-2; 10 bases agree with TRBD1. CDR1 is LNHDA and CDR2 is SQIVND in the germline V gene (reference sequence). This CDR3 is 17 amino acids long. V shed 3 bases, J shed 0 bases, and the junction held 7 bases outside the gene matches. CDR3 amino acids: CASSISGDRGANYGYTF. In DNA form, the CDR3 reads TGTGCCAGTAGTATTTCGGGGGACAGGGGCGCTAACTATGGCTACACCTTC.

This clonotype occurred many times. The genes are TRBV13 and TRBJ1-1; no reliable D call. The CDR3 has 13 residues. V gave up 5 bases and J gave up 2 bases, with 9 bases separating them. Germline CDR1 PRHDT, CDR2 FYEKMQ (reference sequence). The CDR3 loop reads CASSPRQNTEAFF. For the CDR3, the DNA is TGTGCCAGCAGCCCCCGACAAAACACTGAAGCTTTCTTT.

This clonotype was seen more than once but under ten times. The chain joins TRBV7-3 to TRBJ2-6; TRBD1 agrees at 8 bases. Germline CDR1 SGHTA, CDR2 FQGTGA. The CDR3 consists of 16 residues. Trimming cost V 4 bases and J 0 bases; bases outside gene matches: 2. Here the CDR3 DNA reads TGTGCCAGCAGCTCCACAGGGGGCTCTGGGGCCAACGTCCTGACTTTC. Translation gives CASSSTGGSGANVLTF.

This clonotype was counted ten times or more. V usage is TRBV20-1 and J usage is TRBJ1-4; D may be TRBD1 (5 bases). This CDR3 is 14 amino acids long. From germline, CDR1 is DFQATT and CDR2 SNEGSKA (reference sequence). Trimming cost V 3 bases and J 7 bases, with 15 bases left between them. The CDR3 protein is CSARSASGTEKLFF. CDR3 nucleotide sequence: TGCAGTGCTAGGTCAGCTTCGGGGACTGAAAAACTGTTTTTT.

The table lists this clonotype with many counts. V usage is TRBV20-1 and J usage is TRBJ1-2; D unresolved. The length of the CDR3 is 13 residues. Per the germline V gene, CDR1 is DFQATT and CDR2 is SNEGSKA (reference sequence). Deletions cut 6 bases from V and 1 base from J, with 12 bases between. The CDR3 DNA follows: TGCAGTGCCAGTGTGTCGGTTAACTATGGCTACACCTTC. It translates to CSASVSVNYGYTF.

Many counts were recorded for this clonotype. The V gene is TRBV11-2, the J gene TRBJ1-4; TRBD1 is a possible D gene (6 bases). This CDR3 comprises 15 residues. Germline V lookup: CDR1 SGHAT, CDR2 FQNNGV. The germline V and J ends were trimmed by 5 bases and 4 bases, with 14 bases remaining between them. The CDR3 spells CASSQPDRFNEKLFF. Here the CDR3 DNA reads TGTGCCAGCAGCCAACCAGACAGGTTTAATGAAAAACTGTTTTTT.

The sample holds many counts of this clonotype. The rearrangement uses TRBV20-1 and TRBJ2-5; the D gene is possibly TRBD1 (5 bases). The length of the CDR3 is 13 residues. Looked up from germline, CDR1 is DFQATT and CDR2 is SNEGSKA (reference sequence). CDR3 protein: CSRSLSGSETQYF. CDR3 DNA sequence: TGCAGCCGATCCCTTTCAGGGTCTGAGACCCAGTACTTC.

The chain uses TRBV6-1 and TRBJ2-2; 8 nucleotides align to TRBD2. This CDR3 spans 18 amino acids. Germline CDR1 MNHNS, CDR2 SASEGT. V gave up 3 bases and J gave up 4 bases; unmatched junction bases: 13. The CDR3 here is CASSDRAPGLVRTGELFF. The CDR3 DNA reads TGTGCCAGCAGTGATCGGGCTCCGGGACTAGTCCGCACCGGGGAGCTGTTTTTT.

This clonotype appeared a few times. This could be a read error, since a much larger clone is one nucleotide away. The chain uses TRBV28 and TRBJ1-1; D remains ambiguous. Per the germline V gene, CDR1 is MDHEN and CDR2 is SYDVKM. This CDR3 has 15 residues. The DNA of the CDR3 is TGTGCCAGCAAACAGAGACTGGGAATGAACACTGGAGCTTTCTTT. The encoded protein is CASKQRLGMNTGAFF.

This clonotype was detected many times. The genes are TRBV20-1 and TRBJ1-1; 9 nucleotides line up with TRBD1. Trimming removed 1 base from V and 7 bases from J; junction bases left unmatched: 10. CDR3 length: 15 residues. The germline CDR1 and CDR2 sequences are DFQATT and SNEGSKA (reference sequence). As DNA, the CDR3 is TGCAGTGCTAGAGTGACAGGGGGTCGGGGGGGTGAAGCTTTCTTT. This translates into CSARVTGGRGGEAFF.

This clonotype came up many times. The chain has TRBV12-3 or TRBV12-4 and TRBJ1-4; a possible D gene is TRBD1 (5 bases). This CDR3 is 19 amino acids long. The V end was cut by 8 bases, the J end by 6 bases, with 31 bases between. CDR3 loop: CASRLATGTDNIKDEKLFF. The CDR3 nucleotides read TGTGCCAGCCGATTGGCAACCGGGACGGACAATATCAAGGATGAAAAACTGTTTTTT.

This clonotype was found a few times. CDR3 protein: CASSYRGLQDTQYF. In nucleotides, the CDR3 is TGTGCCAGCAGTTACCGGGGATTACAAGATACGCAGTATTTT. V is TRBV6-6 and J is TRBJ2-3; TRBD2 might be the D (5 bases). Germline CDR1 MNHNY, CDR2 SVGAGI (reference sequence). The CDR3 extends over 14 amino acids. Trimming removed 2 bases at V and 5 bases at J, with 11 bases between.

This clonotype was seen only a few times. The chain is built from TRBV12-3 or TRBV12-4 and TRBJ1-5, with a tentative D call TRBD1 (6 bases). V was cut by 2 bases and J by 5 bases, with 16 bases left in between. The CDR3 is made up of 16 amino acids. CDR3: CASSLSIGGGDQPQHF. The CDR3 DNA reads TGTGCCAGCAGTTTAAGTATCGGGGGCGGAGATCAGCCCCAGCATTTT.